This TCR beta chain is from a study of T-cell memory formation after mild COVID-19. Study-wide results and limits: The finding that pre-infection memory included some responding clones suggested that cross-reactive memory joined. Day 15 to 85 contractors were CD4/CD8 balanced; later expanders leaned CD4+. Clones which contracted sat mainly in CM and EM if CD4+, and in EMRA if CD8+.

TCRdb independently ran MiXCR on the 5' RACE reads; one entry per CDR3 protein. Here the sample spans roughly 250,000 distinct CDR3 sequences, roughly 17% being singletons. Germline V lookup: CDR1 SQVTM, CDR2 ANQGSEA. The CDR3 consists of 13 residues. Trimming took off 7 bases at V and 1 base at J, with 13 bases between the two ends. Points on this clonotype: Antigen specificity is unknown.

Sequencing was carried out using PBMCs or a T cell subset sorted from them (not recorded which). The chain couples TRBV29-1 to TRBJ1-1; tentative D call: TRBD1 (5 bases). The TCR comes from a man between 18 and 29 years old who had mild COVID-19 (a few samples of this study predate the infection). Cell type and time point are not known. CDR3 in DNA: TGCAGCGGGTGGGGACGGACGAACACTGAAGCTTTCTTT. Translated, it gives CSGWGRTNTEAFF. The whole variable domain, remainder taken from reference TRBV29-1 and TRBJ1-1, is SAVISQKPSRDICQRGTSLTIQCQVDSQVTMMFWYRQQPGQSLTLIATANQGSEATYESGFVIDKFPISRPNLTFSTLTVSNMSPEDSSIYLCSGWGRTNTEAFFGQGTRLTVV.